The TCR beta chain described here comes from a study of cytomegalovirus exposure and HLA in healthy donors. A word on this clone: Its matching antigen is unknown.

PCR was performed using 60 Vbeta and 13 Jbeta primers. Study processing details: Roughly 11 million shared chains were among the about 80 million unique TCR beta chains that a later analysis counted. Measured with immunoSEQ multiplex PCR; TCRdb has only the in-frame clones, and not every one. That table gives V, J and clone size, and the DNA gave D and trimming. The sample carries some 130,000 clones, about 70% recorded once. General study points: A few CMV-associated chains proved CMV antigen-specific in vitro. Later analysis indicated greater clonal expansion among HLA-associated TCR beta chains than among equally common other chains.

The CDR3 runs to 15 residues. V was cut by 0 bases and J by 8 bases, with 14 bases left in between. Germline CDR1 MGHRA, CDR2 YSYEKL. The chain links TRBV4-1 to TRBJ2-4, with D possibly TRBD2 on 6 matching bases. The source material was PBMCs. This clonotype was obtained from a woman aged 55-70 years in good health and CMV-seropositive. CDR3 DNA sequence: TGCGCCAGCAGCCAAGAGGCCGACCGGAGGGACATTCAGTACTTC. It yields the protein CASSQEADRRDIQYF.